Below are 20 T cell receptor beta chains sequenced from a single sample in a study of OX40 agonist ivuxolimab in advanced cancers. The table came from immunoSEQ multiplex PCR; TCRdb's copy has only in-frame clones and leaves some out. Seen here are about 32,000 clones, around 81% observed once, and the top ten hold less than 25%. Sequences were derived from CD4+ or CD8+ T cells sorted from blood, sampled in a trial of the OX40 agonist ivuxolimab. Receptors originate from an adult with an advanced solid tumor such as melanoma, head and neck, liver or kidney cancer.

This chain uses TRBV19 with TRBJ2-6, with D unresolved. CDR3 length equals 16 residues. The V end lost 7 bases, the J end lost 1 base, and 14 bases lay between the germline ends. Per the germline V gene, CDR1 is LNHDA and CDR2 is SQIVND (reference sequence). Written as DNA, the CDR3 is TGTGCCAGTAACCAGCGTGTAGGGTCTGGGGCCAACGTCCTGACTTTC. Translated, it gives CASNQRVGSGANVLTF.

V and J are TRBV6-5 and TRBJ1-5, with D uncertain. V lost 0 bases to trimming and J lost 9 bases, with 15 bases between them. Germline lookup yields CDR1 MNHEY and CDR2 SVGAGI. The CDR3 is 15 residues long. This CDR3 is CASSYSILAPGPQHF. CDR3 bases: TGTGCCAGCAGTTACTCGATCTTAGCCCCAGGGCCCCAGCATTTT.

The V call is TRBV2, the J call TRBJ1-5; possibly TRBD1 for D (5 bases). CDR1 is SNHLY and CDR2 is FYNNEI in the germline V gene. V lost 6 bases to trimming and J lost 7 bases, with 13 bases between them. CDR3 length: 13 amino acids. The CDR3 region is CASSKEGSQPQHF. The CDR3 coding sequence is TGTGCCAGCAGCAAAGAGGGGAGCCAGCCCCAGCATTTT.

The chain is built from TRBV30 and TRBJ2-7; TRBD2 matches 7 bases. Trimming took 1 base from V and 0 from J; bases not matched to a gene: 3. The CDR3 totals 14 residues. Germline V gene data show CDR1 as GTSNPN and CDR2 as SVGIG (reference sequence). CDR3 in amino acids: CAWSGGGSSYEQYF. The CDR3 DNA is TGTGCCTGGAGTGGGGGGGGGAGCTCCTACGAGCAGTACTTC.

The V and J genes are TRBV29-1 and TRBJ2-1, with 12 bases that match TRBD1. The CDR3 sequence is 21 residues long. V was clipped by 0 bases and J by 3 bases; unmatched bases: 18. Germline V gene lookup returns CDR1 SQVTM and CDR2 ANQGSEA. The CDR3 DNA reads as TGCAGCGTTGAAGATGAGATGGGGACAGGGGGCAAGAAATTCCTCTACAATGAGCAGTTCTTC. It translates to CSVEDEMGTGGKKFLYNEQFF.

V gene TRBV11-2 combines with J gene TRBJ2-2, with 10 bases fitting TRBD1. CDR1 SGHAT and CDR2 FQNNGV come from the germline V gene. The CDR3 consists of 15 residues. J gave up 4 bases and V 5 bases, and 4 bases lay outside the gene matches. DNA for the CDR3: TGTGCCAGCAGCCCCGGGACAGGGGTCACCGGGGAGCTGTTTTTT. It codes for CASSPGTGVTGELFF.

There are a few counts of this clone. The rearrangement uses TRBV12-2 and TRBJ2-7; the table gives TRBD2 as D, unverified against the DNA. TRBV12-2 represents a pseudogene. There are 13 residues in the CDR3. The DNA for the CDR3 is TGTGCAAGTCGCTACCGACCCGTCGGGGAGCAGTACTTC. This translates into CASRYRPVGEQYF.

The V call is TRBV4-2, the J call TRBJ2-3; D tentatively reads TRBD1 or TRBD2 (5 bases each). Germline assignment: CDR1 LGHNA and CDR2 YNFKEQ. V was clipped by 1 base and J by 4 bases, with 12 bases between them. This CDR3 has 15 residues. This CDR3 is CASSQGGAGSDTQYF. CDR3 nucleotides: TGTGCCAGCAGCCAAGGGGGCGCGGGTTCAGATACGCAGTATTTT.

Note on this clone: At one of its ends the junction is not consistent with the germline gene, which may arise from a read error. The rearrangement uses TRBV7-7 and TRBJ2-7; no definite D call. The CDR3 covers 11 residues. Germline-derived CDR1 and CDR2 are SSHAT and FNYEAQ (reference sequence). The CDR3 region has the DNA TGTGCTAGCAGCCAAGGACGAGAGCAGTACTTC. Encoded protein: CASSQGREQYF.

The CDR3 sequence is CASSPVPGGTDTQYF. CDR3 coding DNA: TGCGCCAGCAGCCCCGTCCCGGGGGGTACAGATACGCAGTATTTT. The V call is TRBV4-1, the J call TRBJ2-3, with TRBD2 matching 7 bases. Germline V lookup: CDR1 MGHRA, CDR2 YSYEKL. Trimming cost V 4 bases and J 3 bases; bases outside gene matches: 7. CDR3 length: 15 amino acids.

V gene TRBV6-6 combines with J gene TRBJ1-5; 8 nucleotides line up with TRBD1. J gave up 6 bases and V 3 bases, and 7 bases lay outside the gene matches. The CDR3 has 15 amino acids. CDR1 and CDR2 (germline): MNHNY, SVGAGI (reference sequence). The CDR3 spells CASSYQGAGGQPQHF. CDR3 nucleotide sequence: TGTGCCAGCAGTTATCAGGGGGCCGGCGGTCAGCCCCAGCATTTT.

The chain is built from TRBV6-1 and TRBJ2-2, with D perhaps TRBD1 (6 bases). Germline CDR1 is MNHNS and CDR2 is SASEGT. CDR3 length: 14 amino acids. The V and J ends lost 7 bases and 4 bases respectively, with 13 bases between them. For the CDR3, the DNA is TGTGCCAGCACGTCAGGGGCGGTCACCGGGGAGCTGTTTTTT. Residues: CASTSGAVTGELFF.

This sequence joins TRBV6-5 and TRBJ2-7, with a tentative D call TRBD1 (6 bases). Germline assignment: CDR1 MNHEY and CDR2 SVGAGI. This CDR3 is 12 amino acids long. The V gene lost 11 bases and the J gene lost 2 bases, with 13 bases spanning the gap. In DNA, the CDR3 is TGTGCCGGGGGCCGGGACCCCTACGAGCAGTACTTC. It is translated as CAGGRDPYEQYF.

CDR3 sequence: CASRAFEGSSGNTIYF. The CDR3 DNA follows: TGTGCCAGTAGGGCCTTTGAGGGATCCTCTGGAAACACCATATATTTT. The chain links TRBV19 to TRBJ1-3; D remains unclear. Germline CDR1 reads LNHDA; CDR2 reads SQIVND (reference sequence). CDR3 length: 16 amino acids. Trimming pared 6 bases from V and 0 bases from J, leaving 15 bases between.

This chain uses TRBV5-1 with TRBJ2-3; the match to TRBD2 covers 9 bases. This CDR3 has 17 amino acids. J lost 5 bases, V lost 4 bases, and 14 bases had no gene match. Per germline, CDR1 SGHRS and CDR2 YFSETQ. CDR3 residues: CASSPRGREGLKDTQYF. The CDR3 DNA is TGCGCCAGCAGCCCACGGGGGCGGGAGGGCCTCAAAGATACGCAGTATTTT. Using reference TRBV5-1 and TRBJ2-3 for the parts outside the CDR3, the full variable domain is KAGVTQTPRYLIKTRGQQVTLSCSPISGHRSVSWYQQTPGQGLQFLFEYFSETQRNKGNFPGRFSGRQFSNSRSEMNVSTLELGDSALYLCASSPRGREGLKDTQYFGPGTRLTVL.

The chain is built from TRBV7-2 and TRBJ2-7; D is uncertain. The germline V and J ends were trimmed by 3 bases and 3 bases, with 9 bases remaining between them. The CDR3 length is 13 residues. Per germline, CDR1 SGHTA and CDR2 FQGNSA. The CDR3 nucleotides are TGTGCCAGCAGCTTGGCCAGGAGCTACGAGCAGTACTTC. Protein product: CASSLARSYEQYF.

The chain combines TRBV15 with TRBJ1-4, with TRBD1 matching 8 bases. The CDR3 consists of 17 residues. The trim removed 4 bases at V and 1 base at J, leaving 8 bases unmatched. CDR1 is LNHNV, CDR2 YYDKDF, per germline (reference sequence). The CDR3 DNA follows: TGTGCCACCAGCACCCCAGGACAGGGAGTAACTAATGAAAAACTGTTTTTT. It encodes CATSTPGQGVTNEKLFF.

The chain combines TRBV19 with TRBJ2-1; TRBD2 aligns across 7 bases. V was clipped by 5 bases and J by 3 bases; unmatched bases: 7. Per germline, CDR1 LNHDA and CDR2 SQIVND (reference sequence). The CDR3 spans 15 residues. The CDR3 loop is CASSASGLIYNEQFF. CDR3 nucleotide sequence: TGTGCCAGTAGTGCTAGCGGCCTGATCTACAATGAGCAGTTCTTC.

The chain is built from TRBV29-1 and TRBJ2-1; tentatively, D is TRBD1 (6 bases). CDR3 length equals 12 residues. CDR1 is SQVTM and CDR2 is ANQGSEA in the germline V gene. V was cut by 3 bases and J by 5 bases, with 8 bases left in between. DNA for the CDR3: TGCAGCGTTGAGGGGGCCGACAATGAGCAGTTCTTC. Translated: CSVEGADNEQFF.

This sequence joins TRBV7-9 and TRBJ1-1; TRBD1 is a possible D gene (6 bases). The CDR3 is 14 residues long. The germline CDR1 and CDR2 sequences are SEHNR and FQNEAQ (reference sequence). The V and J ends lost 6 bases and 4 bases respectively, with 15 bases between them. CDR3 protein: CASSLQGMGTEAFF. CDR3 nucleotide sequence: TGTGCCAGCAGTTTACAGGGAATGGGCACTGAAGCTTTCTTT.